This T cell receptor beta chain was recovered during a study of T-cell memory formation after mild COVID-19 (TCRdb year 2021). Regarding the research as a whole: Most TCR sequence clusters were specific to one of the two donors. Longitudinal TCRalpha and TCRbeta repertoire sequencing tracked T-cell clones expanding and contracting after mild COVID-19 in a couple of donors. The cohort was made up of two young adult volunteers, one female and one male, who were previously healthy.

About this clonotype: The antigen this receptor binds is unknown. Base qualities are not recorded, but no much larger clone differs from it by a single base.

Results the study describes overall, beyond this receptor: Some responding clones were detected in pre-infection memory, suggesting pre-existing cross-reactive memory T cells joined the SARS-CoV-2 response. The second-wave clones that peaked on day 37 were not confirmed to be SARS-CoV-2 specific. The study included only a couple of mild cases, and larger cohorts that include severe cases with pre-infection samples were judged to be necessary. Contracting CD4+ clones were found mainly in CM and EM memory subsets, while CD8+ clones were enriched in EMRA. Clones that contracted from day 15 to 85 showed balanced CD4/CD8 phenotypes, whereas a second wave of clones that expanded from day 15 to 37 leaned towards CD4+.

The CDR1 and CDR2 encoded by the germline V gene are MNHEY and SVGAGI. The CDR3, cysteine through phenylalanine, is 14 amino acids long. Only the CDR3 DNA stays, 42 bases, in frame from base 1. After removal of 0 bases from V and 2 bases from J, the junction retains 1 base not matched to a gene. The instrument given in TCRdb is Illumina NovaSeq 6000. Using 5'RACE with constant-segment primers, TCRalpha and TCRbeta cDNA libraries were constructed, with sample barcodes and unique molecular identifiers added in the process. Trizol reagent was used to extract RNA from every sample. Amplification of the libraries took two PCR steps, and the second step added a second sample barcode plus Illumina TruSeq adapters. Sequencing of the libraries was done on an Illumina NovaSeq, producing 2 x 150 bp paired-end reads. Processing in the source paper ran as follows. Demultiplexing of reads and collapsing into UMI-guided consensus sequences were performed with migec v1.2.7. Using mixcr v2.1.11, UMI consensuses were aligned to TRA and TRB V and J templates and then assembled into clonotypes. Expanded or contracted clonotypes were those called significant by both edgeR and NoisET, with noise models trained on biological replicates. For edgeR calls, the cutoffs were a false discovery rate-adjusted p below 0.01 and a log2 fold-change threshold of 1. As an exploratory analysis of dynamics, PCA with hierarchical clustering was applied to max-normalized trajectories of the 1000 most abundant clonotypes. Each responding clone was given a CD4 or CD8 phenotype based on the CD4+ and CD8+ repertoires, which had been sequenced separately. TCRdb took the public reads, trimmed them with fastp at Q25, ran MiXCR for clone calling and kept in-frame beta chains. Identical CDR3 proteins give one entry, which carries the most common genes and DNA. TCRdb's processing, not the authors' own work, is the source of the V and J calls. Across this sample there are some 130,000 distinct CDR3 sequences, with approximately 6.3% seen only once. Of the sample, approximately 2% falls within the top ten clones.

Ficoll-Paque density gradient centrifugation was used to isolate PBMCs. The receptor chain draws on TRBV6-5 and TRBJ2-7, and TRBD1 matches 7 of the central bases. The TCR comes from an adult woman who had mild COVID-19 (a few samples of this study predate the infection). The sample titles of this study are shuffled in the database, so cell type and time point are left out; the donor was told from shared clones. The sample comprised PBMCs or a T cell subset sorted from them (not recorded which). The CDR3 loop reads CASSYSQGTYEQYF. The sequenced DNA: TGTGCCAGCAGTTACTCACAGGGGACCTACGAGCAGTACTTC.